Ten or more counts support the clone carrying this T cell receptor beta chain. Its cognate antigen is unknown. Tregs were sorted as CD4+CD25+CD127-/low cells. Full-length variable regions came from constant-region reverse primers plus semi-nested Nested Universal Primer A PCR. TCRdb redid the calling of the 5' RACE reads with MiXCR, one entry per CDR3 protein. The sample has about 40,000 distinct CDR3 sequences, about 20% seen once; the top ten hold over 3.5%. Notes on the study in general: Tumor-infiltrating Treg TCR alpha and beta sequences overlapped most with tumor naive CD4+ T cells, then blood naive. Tumor memory CD4+ T cell TCR gene usage clustered with blood and lymph node memory CD4+ cells and lymph node naive CD4+ cells.

J gave up 4 bases and V 8 bases, and 10 bases lay outside the gene matches. The germline gives CDR1 MNHEY, CDR2 SVGEGT. The CDR3 covers 16 residues. The V gene is TRBV6-2 or TRBV6-3, the J gene TRBJ2-2, with 10 positions matching TRBD1. Sequenced material: Tregs sorted from blood. The TCR sequence derives from a female donor with breast cancer. CDR3 nucleotides: TGTGCCAGCGGAACACCGGGACAGGGGAGCACCGGGGAGCTGTTTTTT. Translating it yields CASGTPGQGSTGELFF.